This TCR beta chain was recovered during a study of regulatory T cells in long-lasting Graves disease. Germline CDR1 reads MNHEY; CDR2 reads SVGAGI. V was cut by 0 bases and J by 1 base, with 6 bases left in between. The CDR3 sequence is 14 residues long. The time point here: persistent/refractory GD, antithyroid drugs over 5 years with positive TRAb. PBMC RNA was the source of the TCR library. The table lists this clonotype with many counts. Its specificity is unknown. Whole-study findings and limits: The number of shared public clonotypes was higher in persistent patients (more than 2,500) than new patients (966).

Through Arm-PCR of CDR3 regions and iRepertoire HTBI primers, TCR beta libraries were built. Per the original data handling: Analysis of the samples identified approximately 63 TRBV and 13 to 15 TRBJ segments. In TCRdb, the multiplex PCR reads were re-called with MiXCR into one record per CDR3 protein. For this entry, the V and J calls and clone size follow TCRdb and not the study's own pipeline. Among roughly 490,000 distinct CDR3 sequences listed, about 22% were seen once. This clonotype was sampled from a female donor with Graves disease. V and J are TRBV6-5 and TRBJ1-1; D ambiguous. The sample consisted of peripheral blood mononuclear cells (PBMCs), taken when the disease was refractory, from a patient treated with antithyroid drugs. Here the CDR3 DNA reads TGTGCCAGCAGTTACTCAGCGTCGAACACTGAAGCTTTCTTT. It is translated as CASSYSASNTEAFF.